Presented here are 14 T cell receptor beta chains from one specimen sequenced in a study of blood T cell repertoires in COVID-19. The assay was immunoSEQ multiplex PCR, and TCRdb's table has in-frame clones only and misses some. The sample holds roughly 180,000 clones, around 80% seen once. Sequencing used PBMCs or T cells enriched from blood (not recorded which). The receptor source for this set is an older woman who had recovered from COVID-19.

The chain links TRBV6-5 to TRBJ2-7; the D gene is possibly TRBD2 (5 bases). Trimming stripped 6 bases from V and 6 bases from J, with 18 bases between. The CDR3 totals 14 residues. The V gene's germline CDR1 is MNHEY and CDR2 SVGAGI. The CDR3 region is CASRTPGLVGEQYF. The CDR3 DNA reads TGTGCCAGCAGAACACCGGGATTGGTGGGCGAGCAGTACTTC.

This clone was counted a few times. Written as DNA, the CDR3 is TGTGCCAGCAGCTTAGGGAGCGGGGGCTATGGCTACACCTTC. This codes for CASSLGSGGYGYTF. The rearrangement joins TRBV13 to TRBJ1-2; possibly TRBD1 for D (5 bases). Trimming pared 0 bases from V and 4 bases from J, leaving 9 bases between. The CDR3 covers 14 residues. The germline V gene encodes CDR1 PRHDT and CDR2 FYEKMQ (reference sequence).

The V call is TRBV7-5, the J call TRBJ2-5; TRBD2 is the table's D call, not checked against the DNA. TRBV7-5 is marked as a pseudogene. The CDR3 is made up of 15 amino acids. CDR3 DNA: TGTGCCAGAAGCTTCAGACTAGCGGCGCAAGAGACCCAGTACTTC. Translation gives CARSFRLAAQETQYF.

This clone was seen a handful of times. The genes are TRBV11-1 and TRBJ1-1; TRBD1 is a possible D gene (6 bases). The CDR3 contains 14 residues. Looked up from germline, CDR1 is SGHAT and CDR2 is FQDESV (reference sequence). V was pared by 5 bases and J by 3 bases, with 13 bases between. CDR3 sequence: CASSLGTIHTEAFF. The CDR3 nucleotides are TGTGCCAGCAGCCTAGGGACAATTCACACTGAAGCTTTCTTT.

This chain connects TRBV2 to TRBJ2-5, with unresolved D. V was clipped by 4 bases and J by 4 bases, with 7 bases between them. This CDR3 is 12 amino acids long. Germline loops: CDR1 SNHLY, CDR2 FYNNEI. This CDR3 is CASSGRVETQYF. The DNA for the CDR3 is TGTGCCAGCAGTGGTCGTGTAGAGACCCAGTACTTC. Filled out from reference TRBV2 and TRBJ2-5, the complete variable domain reads EPEVTQTPSHQVTQMGQEVILRCVPISNHLYFYWYRQILGQKVEFLVSFYNNEISEKSEIFDDQFSVERPDGSNFTLKIRSTKLEDSAMYFCASSGRVETQYFGPGTRLLVL.

This chain joins TRBV5-1 and TRBJ2-5; TRBD2 is a possible D gene (6 bases). Trimming cost V 4 bases and J 3 bases, with 13 bases left between them. CDR1 is SGHRS and CDR2 is YFSETQ in the germline V gene. CDR3 size: 14 residues. This CDR3 reads CASSRGGVKETQYF. CDR3 DNA sequence: TGCGCCAGCAGCCGGGGCGGGGTTAAAGAGACCCAGTACTTC. Complete variable domain (other parts from reference TRBV5-1 and TRBJ2-5): KAGVTQTPRYLIKTRGQQVTLSCSPISGHRSVSWYQQTPGQGLQFLFEYFSETQRNKGNFPGRFSGRQFSNSRSEMNVSTLELGDSALYLCASSRGGVKETQYFGPGTRLLVL.

This clone was found once. V and J are TRBV5-6 and TRBJ1-6; D is perhaps TRBD1 (5 bases). CDR1 and CDR2 from the germline V gene are SGHDT and YYEEEE. V lost 5 bases and J lost 4, with 16 bases in between. The CDR3 consists of 16 residues. For the CDR3, the DNA is TGTGCCAGCAGTTCAGGGAACCGGGCTTATAATTCACCCCTCCACTTT. Protein sequence: CASSSGNRAYNSPLHF. Full variable domain (outside the CDR3, taken from reference TRBV5-6 and TRBJ1-6): DAGVTQSPTHLIKTRGQQVTLRCSPKSGHDTVSWYQQALGQGPQFIFQYYEEEERQRGNFPDRFSGHQFPNYSSELNVNALLLGDSALYLCASSSGNRAYNSPLHFGNGTRLTVT.

The rearrangement links TRBV5-5 to TRBJ2-3; 13 nucleotides line up with TRBD2. Germline CDR1 SGHKS, CDR2 YYEKEE (reference sequence). V shed 4 bases and J 0 bases; nucleotides not matched to a gene: 8. The CDR3 runs 18 residues. This CDR3 is CASSLRLAGGPSTDTQYF. The CDR3 DNA sequence: TGTGCCAGCAGCCTACGACTAGCGGGGGGCCCCAGCACAGATACGCAGTATTTT.

In DNA form, the CDR3 reads TGCGCCAGCAGCTTGGGCCAAGAGAACTCTGGAAACACCATATATTTT. It encodes CASSLGQENSGNTIYF. The chain employs TRBV5-1 and TRBJ1-3, with D unclear. Trimming pared 0 bases from V and 0 bases from J, leaving 10 bases between. CDR1 and CDR2 (germline): SGHRS, YFSETQ. The CDR3 is 16 residues long.

This chain connects TRBV3-1 (or the pseudogene TRBV3-2) to TRBJ2-1; maybe TRBD2 (5 bases). CDR3 length: 19 amino acids. Deletions cut 0 bases from V and 6 bases from J, with 24 bases between. From germline, CDR1 is LGHDT and CDR2 YNNKEL (reference sequence). The CDR3 region has the DNA TGTGCCAGCAGCCAAGAAGGTCAAGTACTAGAGCGGTTGGGCAATGAGCAGTTCTTC. It yields the protein CASSQEGQVLERLGNEQFF.

This chain uses TRBV3-1 (or the pseudogene TRBV3-2) with TRBJ2-5; no clear D gene. V shed 1 base and J shed 5 bases, with 14 bases lying between them. This CDR3 has 15 residues. In germline, CDR1 is LGHDT, CDR2 YNNKEL (reference sequence). DNA of the CDR3: TGTGCCAGCAGCCAAGGGTGGCCGACCGGGGAGACCCAGTACTTC. Its protein product is CASSQGWPTGETQYF.

This rearrangement joins TRBV6-4 to TRBJ2-1, with D perhaps TRBD2 (5 bases). This CDR3 spans 17 amino acids. Trimming left V 0 bases short and J 4 bases short, with 16 bases between. Looked up from germline, CDR1 is MRHNA and CDR2 is SNTAGT. The CDR3 here is CASSDSLAGDRYNEQFF. Here the CDR3 DNA reads TGTGCCAGCAGTGACTCGCTCGCGGGCGATAGATACAATGAGCAGTTCTTC.

This clone was found once. The chain combines TRBV6-5 with TRBJ1-1; 8 nucleotides agree with TRBD1. This CDR3 is 13 amino acids long. V dropped 8 bases and J dropped 4; count of bases not matched to a gene: 6. Germline lookup yields CDR1 MNHEY and CDR2 SVGAGI. CDR3 residues: CASGWTGTTEAFF. In DNA, the CDR3 is TGTGCCAGCGGCTGGACAGGGACCACTGAAGCTTTCTTT.

This chain joins TRBV7-2 and TRBJ1-1; weak D call: TRBD1 (5 bases). Trimming removed 3 bases at V and 4 bases at J, with 9 bases between. CDR1 is SGHTA, CDR2 FQGNSA, per germline. The CDR3 spans 13 residues. In DNA form, the CDR3 reads TGTGCCAGCAGCTTCGGGGGGGGCACTGAAGCTTTCTTT. This sequence encodes CASSFGGGTEAFF.